This TCR beta chain was found in a study of blood T cell repertoires in COVID-19. Only in-frame clones appear in the TCRdb table, and some are missing; sequencing was by immunoSEQ multiplex PCR. This sample has about 190,000 clones, with 84% found just once. Participant age was roughly 18 to 90 years, and participants resided in about 25 US areas. CDR3 length: 17 amino acids. The germline V gene has CDR1 KGHDR and CDR2 SFDVKD. V lost 4 bases to trimming and J lost 4 bases, with 21 bases between them. This chain joins TRBV24-1 and TRBJ1-1; tentative D call: TRBD1 (6 bases). The sequence was obtained from a woman aged 25 to 39 who had been exposed to COVID-19. Material: PBMCs or T cells enriched from blood (not recorded which). In nucleotides, the CDR3 is TGTGCCACCAGTGAACACCGGGACACAACGAATGTCACTGAAGCTTTCTTT. Translated: CATSEHRDTTNVTEAFF.